These T cell receptor beta chains were read from a single sample in a study of cytomegalovirus exposure and HLA in healthy donors. TCRdb's copy holds only in-frame clones and misses some; the assay was immunoSEQ multiplex PCR. The table has about 170,000 clones, approximately 80% seen once. The sequencing input was PBMCs. These receptors originate from a female donor in good health and CMV-seronegative. Each CDR3 is given with its conserved first and last residue. D genes are given only for firm matches. Size tells how often a clone was seen (once, few, many) or the class of an expanded clone, and some rows leave it out.

size: few
D: -
V: TRBV15
J: TRBJ1-1
CDR3: CATSRDLWNTEAFF
DNA: TGTGCCACCAGCAGAGATCTGTGGAACACTGAAGCTTTCTTT

size: -
D: -
V: TRBV28
J: TRBJ1-2
CDR3: CASRAAGGTYGYTF
DNA: TGTGCCAGCAGAGCGGCAGGCGGGACCTATGGCTACACCTTC

size: once
D: -
V: TRBV10-1
J: TRBJ1-1
CDR3: CASKTGVEAFF
DNA: TGCGCCAGCAAGACAGGAGTTGAAGCTTTCTTT

size: -
D: -
V: TRBV5-4
J: TRBJ2-3
CDR3: CASSSGTASTDTQYF
DNA: TGTGCCAGCAGCTCCGGGACTGCTAGCACAGATACGCAGTATTTT

size: -
D: TRBD1
V: TRBV30
J: TRBJ2-7
CDR3: CAWSRGTGIYEQYF
DNA: TGTGCCTGGAGTCGAGGGACAGGGATCTACGAGCAGTACTTC

size: -
D: -
V: TRBV21-1
J: TRBJ2-7
CDR3: CASRDRGRLQLLREQYF
DNA: TGTGCCAGCAGGGACAGGGGGCGACTACAACTCTTACGGGAGCAGTACTTC

size: -
D: TRBD1
V: TRBV9
J: TRBJ2-2
CDR3: CASSGSGQGTGELFF
DNA: TGTGCCAGCAGCGGATCGGGACAGGGGACCGGGGAGCTGTTTTTT

size: -
D: TRBD1
V: TRBV4-3
J: TRBJ2-3
CDR3: CASSHRDRGQKDTQYF
DNA: TGCGCCAGCAGCCACCGGGACAGGGGGCAGAAAGATACGCAGTATTTT

size: -
D: TRBD2
V: TRBV6-1
J: TRBJ2-1
CDR3: CASSVGGLPGGEQFF
DNA: TGTGCCAGCAGTGTGGGTGGACTGCCGGGGGGGGAGCAGTTCTTC

size: -
D: TRBD1
V: TRBV6-4
J: TRBJ2-3
CDR3: CASSSGQGASSTDTQYF
DNA: TGTGCCAGCAGTTCGGGACAGGGGGCCTCTAGCACAGATACGCAGTATTTT

size: -
D: -
V: TRBV7-2
J: TRBJ1-1
CDR3: CASSFEVRNTEAFF
DNA: TGTGCCAGCAGCTTCGAGGTGCGCAACACTGAAGCTTTCTTT

size: -
D: -
V: TRBV28
J: TRBJ1-4
CDR3: CASRRSRNEKLFF
DNA: TGTGCCAGCAGGCGGTCGCGTAATGAAAAACTGTTTTTT

size: -
D: -
V: TRBV10-3
J: TRBJ2-7
CDR3: CATSGTQATYEQYF
DNA: TGTGCCACCTCGGGGACACAGGCCACCTACGAGCAGTACTTC

size: -
D: -
V: TRBV28
J: TRBJ2-3
CDR3: CASRNKTGSSTDTQYF
DNA: TGTGCCAGCAGAAACAAAACAGGGTCTAGCACAGATACGCAGTATTTT

size: -
D: -
V: TRBV7-2
J: TRBJ1-1
CDR3: CASIVGAGFPEAFF
DNA: TGTGCCAGCATCGTAGGGGCAGGGTTCCCTGAAGCTTTCTTT

size: -
D: -
V: TRBV7-3
J: TRBJ1-2
CDR3: CASSTATGDGYTF
DNA: TGTGCCAGCAGCACCGCGACAGGAGATGGCTACACCTTC

size: few
D: -
V: TRBV7-3
J: TRBJ2-3
CDR3: CASSPGQSTDTQYF
DNA: TGTGCCAGCAGCCCAGGACAGAGCACAGATACGCAGTATTTT

size: -
D: -
V: TRBV5-1
J: TRBJ1-1
CDR3: CASSQNTEAFF
DNA: TGCGCCAGCAGTCAGAACACTGAAGCTTTCTTT

size: few
D: -
V: TRBV12-5
J: TRBJ2-7
CDR3: CASGLVPAGNEQYF
DNA: TGTGCTAGTGGTTTGGTACCGGCAGGGAACGAGCAGTACTTC

size: few
D: TRBD2
V: TRBV30
J: TRBJ2-1
CDR3: CAWSAGGAQQFF
DNA: TGTGCCTGGAGTGCCGGGGGGGCCCAGCAGTTCTTC

size: -
D: TRBD1
V: TRBV9
J: TRBJ2-3
CDR3: CASSVWQGDTDTQYF
DNA: TGTGCCAGCAGCGTGTGGCAGGGGGACACAGATACGCAGTATTTT

size: once
D: -
V: TRBV30
J: TRBJ1-2
CDR3: CAWSASGFPGGYTF
DNA: TGTGCCTGGAGCGCCTCGGGGTTTCCGGGTGGCTACACCTTC

size: -
D: TRBD1
V: TRBV19
J: TRBJ2-2
CDR3: CASRSTGTGETGELFF
DNA: TGTGCCAGTAGATCTACCGGGACAGGGGAAACCGGGGAGCTGTTTTTT

size: -
D: TRBD2
V: TRBV4-2
J: TRBJ2-3
CDR3: CASSQVKAGGTDTQYF
DNA: TGTGCCAGCAGCCAGGTAAAAGCGGGAGGTACAGATACGCAGTATTTT

size: -
D: -
V: TRBV30
J: TRBJ1-5
CDR3: CAWSFGGGQPQHF
DNA: TGTGCCTGGAGCTTTGGGGGAGGGCAGCCCCAGCATTTT

size: -
D: -
V: TRBV9
J: TRBJ2-3
CDR3: CASSVGGGHPTDTQYF
DNA: TGTGCCAGCAGCGTAGGCGGGGGACACCCCACAGATACGCAGTATTTT

size: -
D: -
V: TRBV11-2
J: TRBJ1-5
CDR3: CASSLVRGTGNQPQHF
DNA: TGTGCCAGCAGCTTAGTAAGGGGAACGGGCAATCAGCCCCAGCATTTT

size: -
D: TRBD2
V: TRBV7-2
J: TRBJ2-5
CDR3: CASNRGGAGGETQYF
DNA: TGTGCCAGTAACAGAGGTGGAGCGGGGGGAGAGACCCAGTACTTC

size: -
D: -
V: TRBV27
J: TRBJ2-6
CDR3: CASSPSRAGRLGANVLTF
DNA: TGTGCCAGCAGTCCTAGTCGGGCAGGGCGCCTTGGGGCCAACGTCCTGACTTTC

size: -
D: TRBD1
V: TRBV23-1
J: TRBJ2-7
CDR3: CASSQSRGQGASEQYF
DNA: TGCGCCAGCAGTCAATCAAGAGGACAGGGGGCAAGTGAGCAGTACTTC

size: -
D: TRBD1
V: TRBV7-8
J: TRBJ1-1
CDR3: CASSLGQGMTEAFF
DNA: TGTGCCAGCAGCTTAGGACAGGGGATGACTGAAGCTTTCTTT

size: -
D: TRBD2
V: TRBV6-6
J: TRBJ2-1
CDR3: CASSYSREGYDEQFF
DNA: TGTGCCAGCAGTTACTCCCGGGAGGGTTACGATGAGCAGTTCTTC

size: -
D: -
V: TRBV28
J: TRBJ1-6
CDR3: CASGQRNSPLHF
DNA: TGTGCCAGCGGACAGCGAAATTCACCCCTCCACTTT

size: -
D: -
V: TRBV6-6
J: TRBJ1-1
CDR3: CASSYSGGETEAFF
DNA: TGTGCCAGCAGTTACTCGGGGGGGGAAACTGAAGCTTTCTTT

size: once
D: TRBD1
V: TRBV6-6
J: TRBJ1-5
CDR3: CAGRKDRDNQPQHF
DNA: TGTGCCGGCAGGAAGGACAGGGACAATCAGCCCCAGCATTTT

size: -
D: -
V: TRBV6-5
J: TRBJ1-2
CDR3: CASSYSRGMLGYTF
DNA: TGTGCCAGCAGTTACTCGAGGGGGATGTTAGGCTACACCTTC

size: -
D: -
V: TRBV9
J: TRBJ2-2
CDR3: CASSFLAANTGELFF
DNA: TGTGCCAGCAGCTTCTTAGCGGCGAACACCGGGGAGCTGTTTTTT

size: -
D: TRBD2
V: TRBV27
J: TRBJ2-7
CDR3: CASSPLGGTYGQYF
DNA: TGTGCCAGCAGTCCATTGGGAGGGACCTACGGGCAGTACTTC

size: few
D: TRBD2
V: TRBV18
J: TRBJ2-2
CDR3: CASSPQLAGLNTGELFF
DNA: TGTGCCAGCTCACCCCAACTAGCGGGGCTGAACACCGGGGAGCTGTTTTTT

size: -
D: -
V: TRBV11-2
J: TRBJ2-7
CDR3: CASSLGLAASDEQYF
DNA: TGTGCCAGCAGCTTAGGATTAGCGGCTTCTGACGAGCAGTACTTC

size: few
D: TRBD1
V: TRBV4-2
J: TRBJ2-5
CDR3: CASSPDRGFQETQYF
DNA: TGTGCCAGCAGCCCGGACAGGGGTTTTCAAGAGACCCAGTACTTC

size: -
D: -
V: TRBV18
J: TRBJ2-2
CDR3: CASSPILRDRSSGELFF
DNA: TGTGCCAGCTCACCAATCTTGCGTGACAGGTCATCCGGGGAGCTGTTTTTT

size: -
D: TRBD1
V: TRBV27
J: TRBJ2-7
CDR3: CASSFIGRGQRPLYEQYF
DNA: TGTGCCAGCAGTTTTATAGGCAGGGGACAGCGCCCGCTCTACGAGCAGTACTTC

size: once
D: -
V: TRBV15
J: TRBJ1-1
CDR3: CATSRDTRHRTEAFF
DNA: TGTGCCACCAGCAGAGATACGAGACACAGGACTGAAGCTTTCTTT

size: -
D: TRBD1
V: TRBV5-4
J: TRBJ2-7
CDR3: CASSWDRGPYEQYF
DNA: TGTGCCAGCAGCTGGGACAGGGGCCCCTACGAGCAGTACTTC

size: -
D: TRBD2
V: TRBV10-3
J: TRBJ2-7
CDR3: CAGGAGTSGVYEQYF
DNA: TGTGCCGGGGGGGCCGGGACTAGCGGGGTCTACGAGCAGTACTTC

size: -
D: TRBD1
V: TRBV7-2
J: TRBJ2-7
CDR3: CASRPGQSYEQYF
DNA: TGTGCCAGCAGACCGGGACAGTCCTACGAGCAGTACTTC

size: -
D: TRBD2
V: TRBV4-2
J: TRBJ2-2
CDR3: CASSQWASGRGRTGELFF
DNA: TGTGCCAGCAGCCAATGGGCTAGCGGGAGGGGTCGGACCGGGGAGCTGTTTTTT

size: once
D: -
V: TRBV30
J: TRBJ2-7
CDR3: CAWAGRARYEQYF
DNA: TGTGCCTGGGCCGGGAGAGCCCGATACGAGCAGTACTTC

size: -
D: -
V: TRBV30
J: TRBJ2-7
CDR3: CAWSTGGSSYEQYF
DNA: TGTGCCTGGAGTACGGGTGGAAGCTCCTACGAGCAGTACTTC

size: -
D: -
V: TRBV4-2
J: TRBJ1-3
CDR3: CASSQDAGGRAASGNTIYF
DNA: TGTGCCAGCAGCCAAGACGCCGGCGGCAGGGCGGCGTCTGGAAACACCATATATTTT

size: -
D: TRBD1
V: TRBV6-5
J: TRBJ2-7
CDR3: CASSFDRGAYEQYF
DNA: TGTGCCAGCAGTTTCGACAGGGGAGCCTACGAGCAGTACTTC

size: -
D: TRBD1
V: TRBV5-3
J: TRBJ2-1
CDR3: CARSIRWDSEYVIDEQFF
DNA: TGTGCCAGAAGCATCCGTTGGGACAGCGAATACGTTATCGATGAGCAGTTCTTC

size: -
D: TRBD2
V: TRBV9
J: TRBJ2-3
CDR3: CASSVARTRADTQYF
DNA: TGTGCCAGCAGCGTAGCGAGGACTAGAGCAGATACGCAGTATTTT

size: -
D: -
V: TRBV14
J: TRBJ2-2
CDR3: CASSPGRNTGELFF
DNA: TGTGCCAGCAGCCCCGGGAGGAACACCGGGGAGCTGTTTTTT

size: -
D: TRBD2
V: TRBV27
J: TRBJ2-3
CDR3: CASSWLAGGVLMADTQYF
DNA: TGTGCCAGCAGTTGGCTAGCGGGAGGAGTCCTGATGGCAGATACGCAGTATTTT

size: -
D: -
V: TRBV6-4
J: TRBJ2-3
CDR3: CASRAQASLPDTQYF
DNA: TGTGCCAGCAGAGCACAGGCTTCCCTCCCAGATACGCAGTATTTT

size: once
D: TRBD1
V: TRBV6-5
J: TRBJ1-2
CDR3: CASTSGGGYTF
DNA: TGTGCCAGCACATCAGGGGGCGGCTACACCTTC